The 4 T cell receptor beta chains in this list originate from one sample, sequenced in a study of technical replicates of blood from a few donors. Produced via immunoSEQ multiplex PCR; TCRdb's table is partial and in-frame only. The sample lists about 74,000 clones; approximately 95% were seen once. The material sequenced was T cells isolated from PBMCs. The receptors were gathered from a human donor in good health.

This chain links TRBV4-1 with TRBJ1-2, with a tentative D call TRBD1 (6 bases). Trimming stripped 4 bases from V and 4 bases from J, with 16 bases between. The CDR3 is 15 residues long. Germline CDR1 MGHRA, CDR2 YSYEKL. The CDR3 reads CASSLPRGGAYGYTF. The CDR3 region has the DNA TGCGCCAGCAGCCTCCCCCGGGGGGGCGCCTATGGCTACACCTTC.

The V call is TRBV9, the J call TRBJ1-1; 9 nucleotides align to TRBD1. Germline V gives CDR1 SGDLS, CDR2 YYNGEE. The CDR3 runs to 15 residues. V lost 0 bases to trimming and J lost 5 bases; unmatched junction nucleotides: 5. Here the CDR3 reads CASSVAGTGKTEAFF. CDR3 coding DNA: TGTGCCAGCAGCGTAGCAGGGACAGGGAAGACTGAAGCTTTCTTT.

V usage is TRBV5-6 and J usage is TRBJ1-5, with D perhaps TRBD1 (6 bases). This CDR3 spans 16 amino acids. In germline, CDR1 is SGHDT, CDR2 YYEEEE. V was pared by 5 bases and J by 0 bases, with 15 bases between. Here the CDR3 reads CASSDYRADSNQPQHF. The CDR3 nucleotides read TGTGCCAGCAGTGACTACAGGGCCGATAGCAATCAGCCCCAGCATTTT.

This chain joins TRBV5-1 and TRBJ1-5; D remains unclear. From germline, CDR1 is SGHRS and CDR2 YFSETQ. The V gene lost 2 bases and the J gene lost 0 bases, with 6 bases spanning the gap. The length of the CDR3 is 14 residues. The CDR3 DNA is TGCGCCAGCAGCTTAGGAGGTAGCAATCAGCCCCAGCATTTT. It encodes CASSLGGSNQPQHF.